Here is one TCR beta chain with its context. The target antigen is unknown. This record belongs to a study of cytomegalovirus exposure and HLA in healthy donors. Study findings and constraints: Presence/absence analyses supposed approximately even sequencing depth among donors. The likely explanation for a cluster of highly shared sequence variants was sequencing artifact.

Vbeta (60) and Jbeta (13) primers were used in the PCR. Some clones are missing from TCRdb's copy, which holds only in-frame ones; the method was immunoSEQ multiplex PCR. The repertoire has around 110,000 clones, 79% of them found once; the top ten carry roughly 4.3%. The germline V gene has CDR1 SGHDT and CDR2 YYEEEE. V lost 0 bases and J 1 base, leaving 19 bases between the germline ends. The CDR3 covers 19 residues. The rearrangement uses TRBV5-6 and TRBJ2-2, with D tentatively TRBD1 (5 bases). The TCR was taken from a man younger than 45 in good health and CMV-seropositive. Sequencing was done on a sample of PBMCs. CDR3 sequence: CASSLVGRVAVQNTGELFF. DNA of the CDR3: TGTGCCAGCAGCTTGGTGGGCAGGGTCGCCGTTCAGAACACCGGGGAGCTGTTTTTT.